The rows below give T cell receptor beta chains drawn from one sample of a study of T cell responses to AZD1222 COVID-19 vaccine. TCRdb's table, derived via immunoSEQ multiplex PCR, lists solely in-frame clones and lacks some. This table has around 110,000 clones, roughly 90% appearing once. Sequencing used peripheral blood, obtained on day 0 of AZD1222 vaccination. The receptors shown here come from an adult in good health. Both conserved end residues are part of each CDR3. The order of the fields is clone size, J gene, V gene, D gene, CDR3 DNA, CDR3 protein. The D gene is left open where the match is weak. Some rows mark clone size as missing; the rest say once, few, many or name a class of expanded clone.

- TRBJ1-1 TRBV6-2/TRBV6-3 - TGTGCCAGCAGTTACCTCCGGCAGGGGAGTGCTTTCTTT CASSYLRQGSAFF
few TRBJ1-1 TRBV14 - TGTGCCAGCAGCCAAGGGGTGGGGACGGTTGGTGAAGCTTTCTTT CASSQGVGTVGEAFF
- TRBJ2-3 TRBV3-1/TRBV3-2 TRBD2 TGTGCCAGCAGCCAACGAGGGGGTAGCGGGAGTTTTACCACAGATACGCAGTATTTT CASSQRGGSGSFTTDTQYF
- TRBJ2-1 TRBV6-6 TRBD2 TGTGCCAGCAGTTACCGGCGGGGGGACTACAATGAGCAGTTCTTC CASSYRRGDYNEQFF
once TRBJ2-7 TRBV5-1 - TGCGCCAGCAGCTTCGACAGTTCCTACGAGCAGTACTTC CASSFDSSYEQYF
- TRBJ2-1 TRBV7-3 TRBD2 TGTGCCAGCAGCTCTCGACTAGCCCACACAAACAATGAGCAGTTCTTC CASSSRLAHTNNEQFF
few TRBJ1-2 TRBV7-3 - TGTGCCACCATCAACTATGGCTACACCTTC CATINYGYTF
once TRBJ2-3 TRBV5-1 - TGCGCCAGCAGGGGTGTTGGCACAGATACGCAGTATTTT CASRGVGTDTQYF
- TRBJ2-5 TRBV7-3 TRBD2 TGTGCCAGCAGCTCCGGGACTAGCTTTCCTGAGACCCAGTACTTC CASSSGTSFPETQYF
- TRBJ2-1 TRBV11-3 - TGTGCCAGCAGCTTAGGGAGGGGGGACAATGAGCAGTTCTTC CASSLGRGDNEQFF
- TRBJ2-1 TRBV29-1 - TGCAGGACCATGACCGGGAATGAGCAGTTCTTC CRTMTGNEQFF
- TRBJ1-1 TRBV30 - TGTGCCTGGAGTGTAGGTCGAAGCACTGAAGCTTTCTTT CAWSVGRSTEAFF
- TRBJ2-1 TRBV7-2 TRBD2 TGTGCCAGCAGCCCCATTATGCTAGCGGGAATCTCCTCCTACAATGAGCAGTTCTTC CASSPIMLAGISSYNEQFF
- TRBJ1-1 TRBV27 - TGTGCCAGCAGTTTACAAGGGCTCACTGAAGCTTTCTTT CASSLQGLTEAFF
- TRBJ2-1 TRBV4-1 TRBD2 TGCGCCAGCAGCGAAGAGTATACTAGCGGGCGCTACGGGGAGCAGTTCTTC CASSEEYTSGRYGEQFF
- TRBJ2-4 TRBV5-6 - TGTGCCAGCAGCGGGAGGGACAGTGTAAACATTCAGTACTTC CASSGRDSVNIQYF
- TRBJ2-1 TRBV11-2 TRBD2 TGTGCCAGCAGATTCAGCTTACTAGCGGGAGGGCCCTACAATGAGCAGTTCTTC CASRFSLLAGGPYNEQFF
- TRBJ1-1 TRBV10-2 TRBD1 TGCGCCAGCACCCCGGAGGGCAGGGGGCGGAACACTGAAGCTTTCTTT CASTPEGRGRNTEAFF
few TRBJ1-1 TRBV28 - TGTGCCAGCAGTTTGGTCAACACTGAAGCTTTCTTT CASSLVNTEAFF
- TRBJ2-3 TRBV29-1 TRBD2 TGCAGCGTCATTACTAGCGGCACAGATACGCAGTATTTT CSVITSGTDTQYF
- TRBJ2-4 TRBV7-3 - TGTGCCAGCAGCCCCGGGGGCGGGGACATTCAGTACTTC CASSPGGGDIQYF
- TRBJ1-2 TRBV19 - TGTGCCAGTAGTCAAACCAGCTATGGCTACACCTTC CASSQTSYGYTF
- TRBJ1-2 TRBV12-5 TRBD1 TGTGCTAGTGGGGGACAGCCATACTATGGCTACACCTTC CASGGQPYYGYTF
- TRBJ2-2 TRBV2 - TGTGCCAGCAGACCCGTCCCCGGGGAGCTGTTTTTT CASRPVPGELFF
- TRBJ1-5 TRBV2 - TGTGCCAGCAGTGAGCTTCAAGGCAATCAGCCCCAGCATTTT CASSELQGNQPQHF
once TRBJ1-1 TRBV5-3 TRBD1 TGTGCCAGAAGGGGACAGAAAAAGGAAGGGGAGATCCCTGAAGCTTTCTTT CARRGQKKEGEIPEAFF
- TRBJ2-1 TRBV11-3 - TGTGCCAGCAGCTTAGATCGGGCGAGGCAGTTCTTC CASSLDRARQFF
- TRBJ2-5 TRBV7-9 - TGTGCCAGCAGCTTAGAAGTTGGGGTCGCAGAGACCCAGTACTTC CASSLEVGVAETQYF
- TRBJ2-2 TRBV28 - TGTGCCAGCATTGAGTCAGGACTCCCGGGGACCGGGGAGCTGTTTTTT CASIESGLPGTGELFF
- TRBJ1-5 TRBV7-8 TRBD1 TGTGCCAGCAGCTTAGGTCGCCTGACAGGGGACCACAATCAGCCCCAGCATTTT CASSLGRLTGDHNQPQHF
- TRBJ1-5 TRBV28 TRBD1 TGTGCCAGCAGTTTAAACATTGGGGGGACAGGGGAACAGCCCCAGCATTTT CASSLNIGGTGEQPQHF
- TRBJ2-7 TRBV28 - TGTGCCAGCACCCTTTACCGAGGGGGGCCCTACGAGCAGTACTTC CASTLYRGGPYEQYF
- TRBJ2-2 TRBV7-3 - TGTGCCAGCAGCTTCCTAGCCCCTAACGCCGGGGAGCTGTTTTTT CASSFLAPNAGELFF
- TRBJ2-3 TRBV6-6 - TGTGCCAGCAGTTACGGTCCCCCGGATACGCAGTATTTT CASSYGPPDTQYF
- TRBJ1-6 TRBV5-1 TRBD1 TGCGCCAGCAAATCCGGGACAGGGGAATATTCACCCCTCCACTTT CASKSGTGEYSPLHF
- TRBJ1-5 TRBV9 - TGTGCCAGCAGCGTGCAGGGAGGTAATCAGCCCCAGCATTTT CASSVQGGNQPQHF
- TRBJ1-5 TRBV6-2/TRBV6-3 TRBD1 TGTGCCAGCAGTTCCGGGACAGGGTTGGGCAATCAGCCCCAGCATTTT CASSSGTGLGNQPQHF
- TRBJ1-1 TRBV9 - TGTGCCAGCAGTTCTGGGGAGTTTGCCCCTGAAGCTTTCTTT CASSSGEFAPEAFF
- TRBJ1-2 TRBV4-3 - TGCGCCAGCAGCCAAGGCAGGGTTCTAAACTATGGCTACACCTTC CASSQGRVLNYGYTF
- TRBJ2-5 TRBV4-1 - TGCGCCAGCAGCCAAGTCTTGGTGGAGACCCAGTACTTC CASSQVLVETQYF
- TRBJ2-7 TRBV7-2 TRBD2 TGTGCCAGCAGCTTAGATGGGACTAGCGGCTACGAGCAGTACTTC CASSLDGTSGYEQYF
- TRBJ2-6 TRBV19 TRBD1 TGTGCCAGTAGTATCCCTACAGGGGCTGGGGCCAACGTCCTGACTTTC CASSIPTGAGANVLTF
- TRBJ2-5 TRBV18 - TGTGCCAGCTCACCACTGAGTCAAGAGACCCAGTACTTC CASSPLSQETQYF
- TRBJ2-3 TRBV18 - TGTGCCAGCTCACCACCGGCGACAAGACTCCTGGATACGCAGTATTTT CASSPPATRLLDTQYF
- TRBJ1-1 TRBV4-1 - TGCGCCAGCAGCCAGTCACAGAACACTGAAGCTTTCTTT CASSQSQNTEAFF
- TRBJ2-7 TRBV5-1 - TGCGCCAGCAGCTTTTCGGAAGTCAACGAGCAGTACTTC CASSFSEVNEQYF